This T cell receptor beta chain was found in a study of memory CD4+ T cells and cytomegalovirus serostatus. The sort gate was single viable CD3+CD4+CD8-CD45RO+ cells for memory CD4+ T cells. Positive selection with CD4 microbeads enriched total CD4+ T cells. Germline V gene sequence: CDR1 MNHEY, CDR2 SMNVEV (reference sequence). The V end lost 4 bases, the J end lost 0 bases, and 10 bases lay between the germline ends. CDR3 length equals 14 residues. Per the original methods: After removing out-of-frame reads, 2 million to 2.5 million distinct TCRbeta sequences remained. This table comes from immunoSEQ multiplex PCR, and its TCRdb copy is limited to in-frame clones, with some not included. The V and J calls and the clone size are those of that table, but D and trimming were determined from the DNA. The top ten hold about 0.64% of the sample, which has about 50,000 clones, roughly 78% seen once.

This chain joins TRBV27 and TRBJ2-7, with unresolved D. The TCR was taken from an adult in good health and CMV-seronegative. The sequenced material came from memory CD4+ T cells from blood. The CDR3 nucleotides read TGTGCCAGCAGTTCTCCGTTAAGCTCCTACGAGCAGTACTTC. Protein product: CASSSPLSSYEQYF.